The rows below give T cell receptor beta chains drawn from one sample of a study of CD8 T cells in Susac syndrome. One entry per CDR3 protein results from TCRdb running MiXCR on the immunoSEQ multiplex PCR reads. The top ten clones hold around 0.18% of a sample with about 300,000 distinct CDR3 sequences, about 91% of them seen once. What was sequenced was CD8+ T cells from PBMCs. All receptors come from a human donor with multiple sclerosis. The conserved cysteine and the conserved F or W are not part of the CDR3 here. Each record gives: clone size, V gene, J gene, CDR3 protein. Size is stated for part of the rows, as once, few or many counts, or as a class when the clone is expanded.

clone_size: NA; v_call: TRBV19; j_call: TRBJ1-1; cdr3_aa: ASSIPDDAVGGNTEAF
clone_size: NA; v_call: TRBV7-8; j_call: TRBJ2-3; cdr3_aa: ASSSKLVGSTDTQY
clone_size: few; v_call: TRBV5-1; j_call: TRBJ2-7; cdr3_aa: ASSSGRGLDEQY
clone_size: NA; v_call: TRBV19; j_call: TRBJ2-1; cdr3_aa: ASSIGTLGHNEQF
clone_size: NA; v_call: TRBV20-1; j_call: TRBJ1-1; cdr3_aa: SARDSAPYTEAF
clone_size: NA; v_call: TRBV9; j_call: TRBJ2-1; cdr3_aa: ASSPRQTHEQF
clone_size: NA; v_call: TRBV12-3/TRBV12-4; j_call: TRBJ1-3; cdr3_aa: ASIESGFSGNTIY
clone_size: NA; v_call: TRBV13; j_call: TRBJ2-1; cdr3_aa: ASSLGGGFSYNEQF
clone_size: NA; v_call: TRBV3-1; j_call: TRBJ2-7; cdr3_aa: ASSQFVTNYEQY
clone_size: NA; v_call: TRBV21-1; j_call: TRBJ1-5; cdr3_aa: ASPNQPQH
clone_size: NA; v_call: TRBV4-3; j_call: TRBJ2-1; cdr3_aa: ASSQWSDNEQF
clone_size: NA; v_call: TRBV6-2/TRBV6-3; j_call: TRBJ2-1; cdr3_aa: ASSYGGNSYNEQF
clone_size: NA; v_call: TRBV30; j_call: TRBJ1-1; cdr3_aa: AWSPGQGRAEAF
clone_size: NA; v_call: TRBV20-1; j_call: TRBJ2-7; cdr3_aa: SARGTGQGLFGSYEQY
clone_size: NA; v_call: TRBV7-2; j_call: TRBJ2-1; cdr3_aa: ASSRTGSPNEQF
clone_size: NA; v_call: TRBV9; j_call: TRBJ2-7; cdr3_aa: ASSAGTGGTYEQY
clone_size: NA; v_call: TRBV29-1; j_call: TRBJ2-5; cdr3_aa: SVDPAVGAQETQY
clone_size: NA; v_call: TRBV24-1; j_call: TRBJ2-5; cdr3_aa: ATSDPTRAKETQY
clone_size: once; v_call: TRBV29-1; j_call: TRBJ2-7; cdr3_aa: SVEDGRGNSVGYEQY
clone_size: NA; v_call: TRBV20-1; j_call: TRBJ2-7; cdr3_aa: SARAVGRANYEQY
clone_size: NA; v_call: TRBV27; j_call: TRBJ2-3; cdr3_aa: ASSLTGVSASTDTQY
clone_size: NA; v_call: TRBV19; j_call: TRBJ1-1; cdr3_aa: ASSTPGQTPEAF
clone_size: NA; v_call: TRBV20-1; j_call: TRBJ1-5; cdr3_aa: SAPGADSNQPQH
clone_size: NA; v_call: TRBV9; j_call: TRBJ1-6; cdr3_aa: ASSANDRQSSYNSPLH
clone_size: few; v_call: TRBV4-1; j_call: TRBJ2-7; cdr3_aa: ASSQGQGWNEQY
clone_size: NA; v_call: TRBV5-1; j_call: TRBJ2-3; cdr3_aa: ASSWGTRGDTQY
clone_size: NA; v_call: TRBV5-4; j_call: TRBJ2-1; cdr3_aa: ASSSVGSGHADNEQF
clone_size: NA; v_call: TRBV6-2/TRBV6-3; j_call: TRBJ2-1; cdr3_aa: ASSYGHWDNEQF